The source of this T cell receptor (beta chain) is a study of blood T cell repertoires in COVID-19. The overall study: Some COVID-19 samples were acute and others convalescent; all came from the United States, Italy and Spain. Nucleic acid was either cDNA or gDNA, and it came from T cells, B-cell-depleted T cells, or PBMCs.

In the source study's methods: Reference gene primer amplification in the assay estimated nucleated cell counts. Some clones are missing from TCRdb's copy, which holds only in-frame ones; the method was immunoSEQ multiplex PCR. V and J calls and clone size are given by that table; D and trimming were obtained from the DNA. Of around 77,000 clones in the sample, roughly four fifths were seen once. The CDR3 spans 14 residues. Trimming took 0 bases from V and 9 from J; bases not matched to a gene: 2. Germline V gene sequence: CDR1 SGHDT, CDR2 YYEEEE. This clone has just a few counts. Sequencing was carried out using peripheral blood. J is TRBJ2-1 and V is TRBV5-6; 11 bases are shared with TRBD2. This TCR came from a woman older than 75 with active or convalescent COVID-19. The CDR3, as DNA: TGTGCCAGCAGCTTGGGACTAGCGGGGTTTGAGCAGTTCTTC. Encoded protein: CASSLGLAGFEQFF. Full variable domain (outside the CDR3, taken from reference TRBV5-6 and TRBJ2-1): DAGVTQSPTHLIKTRGQQVTLRCSPKSGHDTVSWYQQALGQGPQFIFQYYEEEERQRGNFPDRFSGHQFPNYSSELNVNALLLGDSALYLCASSLGLAGFEQFFGPGTRLTVL.